The 6 T cell receptor beta chains listed next were all sequenced from one sample in a study of T cells in Graves' hyperthyroidism and ophthalmopathy. Amplification yielded TCR beta CDR3 regions, with RNA transcripts as the source. During a first-round RT-PCR of the TCR CDR3, the HTBI primer set was used. MiXCR, applied by TCRdb to the multiplex PCR reads, yields one record per CDR3 protein. The data contain under 500,000 distinct CDR3 sequences, 11% to 15% of them seen just once; the ten biggest clones take up under 30%. Specimen: blood. The receptors derive from a man aged 50-60 years with Graves' ophthalmopathy.

This clonotype has at least ten counts. For the CDR3, the DNA is TGTGCCAGCAGTGAAGAATTTGTTTTCTACGAGCAGTACTTC. Its protein is CASSEEFVFYEQYF. The chain links TRBV6-1 to TRBJ2-7, with D uncertain. Germline CDR1 reads MNHNS; CDR2 reads SASEGT. The V gene lost 1 base and the J gene lost 3 bases, with 10 bases spanning the gap. The CDR3 spans 14 residues.

The chain is built from TRBV4-2 and TRBJ2-1; 12 bases map to TRBD2. V trimming: 1 base; J trimming: 6 bases; junction bases outside the gene matches: 4. The CDR3 loop spans 16 amino acids. Germline CDR1 is LGHNA and CDR2 is YNFKEQ. CDR3 amino acids: CASSQGTSGKSNEQFF. The CDR3 bases are TGTGCCAGCAGCCAAGGGACTAGCGGGAAATCCAATGAGCAGTTCTTC.

In this sample, this clonotype turned up many times. The gene calls are TRBV3-1 and TRBJ1-2; D call uncertain. Germline V lookup: CDR1 LGHDT, CDR2 YNNKEL (reference sequence). V dropped 1 base and J dropped 3 bases, with 3 bases sitting between them. The CDR3 spans 12 residues. DNA for the CDR3: TGTGCCAGCAGCCAAGGAGACTATGGCTACACCTTC. It codes for CASSQGDYGYTF.

The table lists this clonotype with many counts. The J gene is TRBJ2-1, the V gene TRBV5-1; 10 bases map to TRBD2. J was trimmed by 4 bases and V by 4 bases; bases with no gene match: 17. The germline CDR1 and CDR2 sequences are SGHRS and YFSETQ. The CDR3 runs to 19 residues. CDR3 in amino acids: CASSLVAGGHLNLYNEQFF. The CDR3 DNA sequence: TGCGCCAGCAGCCTTGTAGCGGGAGGACACCTTAACCTTTACAATGAGCAGTTCTTC.

The genes are TRBV6-6 and TRBJ2-3; 11 bases are shared with TRBD1. With V trimmed by 4 bases and J by 1 base, 4 bases remained unmatched. Germline CDR1 is MNHNY and CDR2 is SVGAGI (reference sequence). This CDR3 has 16 residues. CDR3 nucleotides: TGTGCCAGCAGTTCTCGGACAGGGGGCCGCACAGATACGCAGTATTTT. Its translation is CASSSRTGGRTDTQYF.

This clonotype has a count of ten or more. The rearrangement joins TRBV11-3 to TRBJ2-1; maybe TRBD2 (6 bases). V gave up 1 base and J gave up 2 bases, with 9 bases separating them. Germline loops: CDR1 SGHNT, CDR2 YENEEA. CDR3 size: 15 residues. CDR3 coding DNA: TGTGCCAGCAGCTTAGGAGGGGAGGCCTACAATGAGCAGTTCTTC. Translation gives CASSLGGEAYNEQFF.